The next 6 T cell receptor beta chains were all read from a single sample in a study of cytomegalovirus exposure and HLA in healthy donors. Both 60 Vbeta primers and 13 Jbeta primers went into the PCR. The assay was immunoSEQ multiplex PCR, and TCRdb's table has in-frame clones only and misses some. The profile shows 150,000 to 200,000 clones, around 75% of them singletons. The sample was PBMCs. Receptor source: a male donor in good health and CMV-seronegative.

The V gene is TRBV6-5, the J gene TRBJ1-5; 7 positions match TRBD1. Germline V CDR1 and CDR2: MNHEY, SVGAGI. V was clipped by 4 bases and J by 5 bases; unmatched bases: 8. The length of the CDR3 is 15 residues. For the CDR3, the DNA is TGTGCCAGCAGTTTGACAGGGTTGGAGGATCAGCCCCAGCATTTT. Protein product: CASSLTGLEDQPQHF.

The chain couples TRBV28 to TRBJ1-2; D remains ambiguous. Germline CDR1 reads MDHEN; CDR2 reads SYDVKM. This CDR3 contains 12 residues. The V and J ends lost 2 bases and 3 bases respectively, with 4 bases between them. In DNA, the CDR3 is TGTGCCAGCAGTTTAGGCTACTATGGCTACACCTTC. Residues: CASSLGYYGYTF.

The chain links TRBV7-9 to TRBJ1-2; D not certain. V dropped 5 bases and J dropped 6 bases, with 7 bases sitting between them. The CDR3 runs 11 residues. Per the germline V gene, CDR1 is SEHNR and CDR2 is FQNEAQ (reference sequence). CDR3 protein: CASSQNDGYTF. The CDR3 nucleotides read TGTGCCAGCAGCCAAAATGATGGCTACACCTTC.

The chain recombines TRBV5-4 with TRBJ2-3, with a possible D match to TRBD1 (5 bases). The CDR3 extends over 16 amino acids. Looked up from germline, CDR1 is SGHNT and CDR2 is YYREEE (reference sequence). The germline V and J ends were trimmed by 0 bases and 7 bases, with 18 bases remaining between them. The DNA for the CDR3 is TGTGCCAGCAGCTTGGGTGGTGCAGGAGCAGGGCATACGCAGTATTTT. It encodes CASSLGGAGAGHTQYF.

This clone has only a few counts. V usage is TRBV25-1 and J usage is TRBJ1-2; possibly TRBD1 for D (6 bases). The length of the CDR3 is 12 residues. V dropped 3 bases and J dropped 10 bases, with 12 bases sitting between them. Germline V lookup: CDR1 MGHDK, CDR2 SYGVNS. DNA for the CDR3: TGTGCCAGCAGTGAGGGGGCTTTAGACTACACCTTC. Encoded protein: CASSEGALDYTF.

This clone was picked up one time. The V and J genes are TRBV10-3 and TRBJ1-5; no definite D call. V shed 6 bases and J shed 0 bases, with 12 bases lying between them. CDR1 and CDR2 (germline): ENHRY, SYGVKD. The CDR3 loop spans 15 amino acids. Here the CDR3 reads CAIRSGSDSNQPQHF. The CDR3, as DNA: TGTGCCATCAGGTCCGGGTCGGATAGCAATCAGCCCCAGCATTTT.